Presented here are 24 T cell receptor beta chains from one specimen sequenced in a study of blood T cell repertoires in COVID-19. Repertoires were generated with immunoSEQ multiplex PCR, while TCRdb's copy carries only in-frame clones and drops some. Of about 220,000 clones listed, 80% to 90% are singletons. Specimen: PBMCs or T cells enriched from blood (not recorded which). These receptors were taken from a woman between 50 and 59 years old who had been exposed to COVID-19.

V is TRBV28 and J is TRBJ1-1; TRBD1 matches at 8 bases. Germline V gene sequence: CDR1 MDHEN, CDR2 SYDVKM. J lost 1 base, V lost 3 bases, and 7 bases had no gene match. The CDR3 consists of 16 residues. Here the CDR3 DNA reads TGTGCCAGCAGTTTCCCCCCAGGGGGCGCGAACACTGAAGCTTTCTTT. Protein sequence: CASSFPPGGANTEAFF.

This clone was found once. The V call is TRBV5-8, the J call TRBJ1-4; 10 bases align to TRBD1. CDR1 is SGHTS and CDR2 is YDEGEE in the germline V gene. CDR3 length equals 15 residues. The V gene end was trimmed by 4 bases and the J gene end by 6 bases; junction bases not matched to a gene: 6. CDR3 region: CASSRDGTGDEKLFF. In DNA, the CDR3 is TGTGCCAGCAGCCGAGACGGGACAGGGGATGAAAAACTGTTTTTT.

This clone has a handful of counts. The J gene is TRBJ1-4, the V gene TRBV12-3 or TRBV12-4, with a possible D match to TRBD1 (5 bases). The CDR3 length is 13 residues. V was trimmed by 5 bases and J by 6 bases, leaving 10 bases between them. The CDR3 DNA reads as TGTGCCAGCAGTCCACAGGTGGATGAAAAACTGTTTTTT. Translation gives CASSPQVDEKLFF.

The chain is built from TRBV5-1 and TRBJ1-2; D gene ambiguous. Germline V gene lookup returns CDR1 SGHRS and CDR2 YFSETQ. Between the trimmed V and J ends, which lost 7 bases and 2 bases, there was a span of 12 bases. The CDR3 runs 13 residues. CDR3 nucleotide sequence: TGCGCCAGCTGTCGGGAGGGCAACTATGGCTACACCTTC. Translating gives CASCREGNYGYTF.

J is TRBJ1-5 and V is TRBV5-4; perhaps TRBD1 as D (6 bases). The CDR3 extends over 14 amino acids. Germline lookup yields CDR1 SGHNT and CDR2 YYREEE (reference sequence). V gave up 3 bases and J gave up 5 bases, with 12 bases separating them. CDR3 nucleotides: TGTGCCAGCAGCTATCAGGGGAGGGATCAGCCCCAGCATTTT. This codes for CASSYQGRDQPQHF.

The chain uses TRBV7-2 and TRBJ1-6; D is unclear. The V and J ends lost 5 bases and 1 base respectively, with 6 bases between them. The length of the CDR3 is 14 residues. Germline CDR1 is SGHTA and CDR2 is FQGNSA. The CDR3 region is CASSPLSYNSPLHF. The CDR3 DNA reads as TGTGCCAGCAGCCCTCTTTCCTATAATTCACCCCTCCACTTT.

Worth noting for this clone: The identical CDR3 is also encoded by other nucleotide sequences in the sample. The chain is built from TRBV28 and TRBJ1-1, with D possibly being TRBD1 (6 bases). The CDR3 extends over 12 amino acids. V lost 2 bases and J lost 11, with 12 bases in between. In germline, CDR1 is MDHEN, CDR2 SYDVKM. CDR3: CASSLRGGKAFF. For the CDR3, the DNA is TGTGCCAGCAGTTTACGCGGGGGCAAGGCTTTCTTT.

The CDR3 coding sequence is TGTGCCAGCAGTTTATCCAACGGCGGTGAGCAGTTCTTC. This gives the protein CASSLSNGGEQFF. The V and J genes are TRBV12-3 or TRBV12-4 and TRBJ2-1; no clear D. The CDR3 is 13 residues long. Trimming took off 2 bases at V and 9 bases at J, with 11 bases between the two ends.

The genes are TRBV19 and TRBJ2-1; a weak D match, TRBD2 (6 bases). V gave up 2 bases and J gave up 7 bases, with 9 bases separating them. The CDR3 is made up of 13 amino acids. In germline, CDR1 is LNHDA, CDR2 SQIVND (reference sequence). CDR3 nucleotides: TGTGCCAGTAGTATACTGGCGGGGAATGAGCAGTTCTTC. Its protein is CASSILAGNEQFF.

The CDR3 region has the DNA TGTGCCAGCAGTTTTTCGGGGGATCAGCCCCAGCATTTT. It yields the protein CASSFSGDQPQHF. The gene calls are TRBV28 and TRBJ1-5, with D tentatively TRBD1 (5 bases). CDR3 size: 13 residues. V dropped 3 bases and J dropped 5 bases, with 8 bases sitting between them. Germline assignment: CDR1 MDHEN and CDR2 SYDVKM.

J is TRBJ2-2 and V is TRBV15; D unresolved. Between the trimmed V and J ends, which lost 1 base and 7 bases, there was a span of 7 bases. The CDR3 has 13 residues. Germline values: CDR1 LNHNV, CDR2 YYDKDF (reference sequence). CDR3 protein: CATSRALGGELFF. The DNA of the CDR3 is TGTGCCACCAGCAGAGCTCTAGGCGGGGAGCTGTTTTTT.

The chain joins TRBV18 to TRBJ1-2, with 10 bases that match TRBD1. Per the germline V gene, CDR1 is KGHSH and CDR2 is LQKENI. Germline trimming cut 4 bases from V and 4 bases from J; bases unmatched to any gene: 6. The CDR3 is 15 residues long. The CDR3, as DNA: TGTGCCAGCTCACGCGACCGGGACAGGGGCTATGGCTACACCTTC. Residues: CASSRDRDRGYGYTF.

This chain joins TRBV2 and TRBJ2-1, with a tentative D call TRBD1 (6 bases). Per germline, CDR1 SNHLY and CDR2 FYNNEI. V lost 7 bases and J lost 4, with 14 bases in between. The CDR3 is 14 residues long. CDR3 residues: CASTGTSVYNEQFF. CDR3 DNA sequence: TGTGCCAGCACCGGGACATCTGTTTACAATGAGCAGTTCTTC.

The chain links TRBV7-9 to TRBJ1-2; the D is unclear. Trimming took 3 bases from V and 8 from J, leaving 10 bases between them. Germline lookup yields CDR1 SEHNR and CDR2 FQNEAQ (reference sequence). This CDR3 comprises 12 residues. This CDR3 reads CASSFPEGGYTF. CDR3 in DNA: TGTGCCAGCAGCTTCCCTGAGGGCGGCTACACCTTC.

The DNA of the CDR3 is TGTGCCAGCAGTCCCGGGGGTCTGCGAGATCAGCCCCAGCATTTT. Translation: CASSPGGLRDQPQHF. The V call is TRBV9, the J call TRBJ1-5, with D maybe TRBD1 (5 bases). V lost 5 bases to trimming and J lost 5 bases, with 17 bases between them. The CDR3 loop spans 15 amino acids. Germline CDR1 is SGDLS and CDR2 is YYNGEE.

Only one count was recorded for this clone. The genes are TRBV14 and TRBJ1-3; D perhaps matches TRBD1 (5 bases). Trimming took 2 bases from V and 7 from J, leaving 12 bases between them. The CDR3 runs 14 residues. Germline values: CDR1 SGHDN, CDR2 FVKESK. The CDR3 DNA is TGTGCCAGCAGCCAAAGGGGATTTGGGAACACCATATATTTT. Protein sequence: CASSQRGFGNTIYF.

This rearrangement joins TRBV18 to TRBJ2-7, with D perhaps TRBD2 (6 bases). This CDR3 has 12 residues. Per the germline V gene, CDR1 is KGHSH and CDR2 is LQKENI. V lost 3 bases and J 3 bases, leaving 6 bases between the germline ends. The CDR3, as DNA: TGTGCCAGCTCACCGCGGGACTACGAGCAGTACTTC. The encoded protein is CASSPRDYEQYF.

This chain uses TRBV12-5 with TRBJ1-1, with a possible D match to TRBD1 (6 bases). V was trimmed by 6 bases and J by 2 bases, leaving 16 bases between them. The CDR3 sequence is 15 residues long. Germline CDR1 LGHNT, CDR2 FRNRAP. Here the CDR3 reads CASGAPGQLNTEAFF. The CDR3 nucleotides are TGTGCTAGTGGGGCACCCGGACAGCTCAACACTGAAGCTTTCTTT. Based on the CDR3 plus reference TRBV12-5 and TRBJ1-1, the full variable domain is DARVTQTPRHKVTEMGQEVTMRCQPILGHNTVFWYRQTMMQGLELLAYFRNRAPLDDSGMPKDRFSAEMPDATLATLKIQPSEPRDSAVYFCASGAPGQLNTEAFFGQGTRLTVV.

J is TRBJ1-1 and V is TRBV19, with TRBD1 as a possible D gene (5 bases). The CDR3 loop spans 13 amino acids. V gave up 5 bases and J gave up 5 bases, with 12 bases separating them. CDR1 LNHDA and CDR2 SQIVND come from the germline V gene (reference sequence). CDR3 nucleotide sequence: TGTGCCAGTAGTTCATACCGGGGGACTGAAGCTTTCTTT. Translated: CASSSYRGTEAFF.

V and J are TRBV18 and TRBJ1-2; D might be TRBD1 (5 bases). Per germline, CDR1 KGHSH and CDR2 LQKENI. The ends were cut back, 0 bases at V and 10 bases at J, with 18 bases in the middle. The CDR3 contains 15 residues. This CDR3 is CASSPPGGILWNYTF. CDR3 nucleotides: TGTGCCAGCTCACCACCGGGGGGGATTCTTTGGAACTACACCTTC.

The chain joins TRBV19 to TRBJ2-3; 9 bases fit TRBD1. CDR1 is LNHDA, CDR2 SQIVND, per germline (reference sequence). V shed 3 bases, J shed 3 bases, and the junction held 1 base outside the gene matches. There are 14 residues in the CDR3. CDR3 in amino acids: CASSMDRGTDTQYF. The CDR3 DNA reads TGTGCCAGTAGTATGGACAGGGGTACAGATACGCAGTATTTT. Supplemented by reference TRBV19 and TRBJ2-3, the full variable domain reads DGGITQSPKYLFRKEGQNVTLSCEQNLNHDAMYWYRQDPGQGLRLIYYSQIVNDFQKGDIAEGYSVSREKKESFPLTVTSAQKNPTAFYLCASSMDRGTDTQYFGPGTRLTVL.

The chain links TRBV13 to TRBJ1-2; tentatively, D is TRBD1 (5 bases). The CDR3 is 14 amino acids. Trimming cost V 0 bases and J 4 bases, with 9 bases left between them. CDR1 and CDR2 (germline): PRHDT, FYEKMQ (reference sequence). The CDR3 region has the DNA TGTGCCAGCAGCTTAGGTTCCAGGGCCTATGGCTACACCTTC. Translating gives CASSLGSRAYGYTF.

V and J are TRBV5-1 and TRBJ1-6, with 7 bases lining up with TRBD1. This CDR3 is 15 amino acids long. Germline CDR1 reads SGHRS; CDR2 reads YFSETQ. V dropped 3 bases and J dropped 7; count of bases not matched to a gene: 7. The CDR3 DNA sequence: TGCGCCAGCAGCTCAACGACAGGGTTCAATTCACCCCTCCACTTT. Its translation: CASSSTTGFNSPLHF.

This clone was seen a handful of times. The CDR3 region has the DNA TGTGCCAGCAGCCCACTAGCGGGGGCAACCTACGAGCAGTACTTC. It codes for CASSPLAGATYEQYF. The gene calls are TRBV11-2 and TRBJ2-7; 11 bases match TRBD2. The germline V gene encodes CDR1 SGHAT and CDR2 FQNNGV. V shed 5 bases and J 2 bases; nucleotides not matched to a gene: 5. The CDR3 runs 15 residues. Together with reference TRBV11-2 and TRBJ2-7, the CDR3 gives the full variable domain: EAGVAQSPRYKIIEKRQSVAFWCNPISGHATLYWYQQILGQGPKLLIQFQNNGVVDDSQLPKDRFSAERLKGVDSTLKIQPAKLEDSAVYLCASSPLAGATYEQYFGPGTRLTVT.